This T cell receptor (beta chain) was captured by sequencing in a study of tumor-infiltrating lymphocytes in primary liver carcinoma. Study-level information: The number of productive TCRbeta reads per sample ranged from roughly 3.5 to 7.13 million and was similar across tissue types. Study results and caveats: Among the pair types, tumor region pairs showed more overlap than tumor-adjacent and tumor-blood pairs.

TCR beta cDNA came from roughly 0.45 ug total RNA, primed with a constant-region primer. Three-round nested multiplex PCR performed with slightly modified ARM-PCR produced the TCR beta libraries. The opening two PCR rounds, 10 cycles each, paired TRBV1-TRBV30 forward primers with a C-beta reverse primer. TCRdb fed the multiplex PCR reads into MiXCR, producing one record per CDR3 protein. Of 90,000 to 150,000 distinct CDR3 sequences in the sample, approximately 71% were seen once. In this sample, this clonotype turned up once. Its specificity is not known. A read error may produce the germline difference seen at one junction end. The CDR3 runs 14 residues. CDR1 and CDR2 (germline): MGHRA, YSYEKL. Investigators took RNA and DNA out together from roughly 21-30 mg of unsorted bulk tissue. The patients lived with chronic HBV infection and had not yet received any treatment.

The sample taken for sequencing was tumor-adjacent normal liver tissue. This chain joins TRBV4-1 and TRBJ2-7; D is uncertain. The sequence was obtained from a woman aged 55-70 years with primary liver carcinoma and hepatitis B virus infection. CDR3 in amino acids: CTSSQDRQFYEQYF. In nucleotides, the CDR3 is TGCACCAGCAGCCAAGATCGGCAGTTTTACGAGCAGTATTTC.